The clone carrying this T cell receptor (beta chain) was detected only a few times. What it binds is not known. The entry originates in a study of radiation and T cells in renal cell carcinoma. Study results and limitations: From baseline, blood top tumor clonotypes peaked at 2 weeks post-radiation.

The repertoire was sequenced with immunoSEQ multiplex PCR; TCRdb's copy has only in-frame clones and lacks some. The table records about 13,000 clones, roughly a third of them present only once. Treatment of the sample: 15 Gy SBRT to primary tumor, nephrectomy 4 weeks later. Clear cell pathology was present in this patient's renal cell carcinoma. V shed 1 base and J shed 5 bases, with 15 bases lying between them. The CDR3 is 16 residues long. Per germline, CDR1 SGHVS and CDR2 FQNEAQ. This TCR derives from a man aged 60 to 75 with renal cell carcinoma. The J gene is TRBJ1-5, the V gene TRBV7-8, with TRBD1 as a possible D gene (6 bases). Sample: tumor tissue, taken from a patient whose treatment included radiotherapy and nephrectomy. The CDR3 protein is CASSLVSGGNHQPQHF. The CDR3 DNA reads TGTGCCAGCAGCTTAGTTTCGGGGGGCAACCATCAGCCCCAGCATTTT.